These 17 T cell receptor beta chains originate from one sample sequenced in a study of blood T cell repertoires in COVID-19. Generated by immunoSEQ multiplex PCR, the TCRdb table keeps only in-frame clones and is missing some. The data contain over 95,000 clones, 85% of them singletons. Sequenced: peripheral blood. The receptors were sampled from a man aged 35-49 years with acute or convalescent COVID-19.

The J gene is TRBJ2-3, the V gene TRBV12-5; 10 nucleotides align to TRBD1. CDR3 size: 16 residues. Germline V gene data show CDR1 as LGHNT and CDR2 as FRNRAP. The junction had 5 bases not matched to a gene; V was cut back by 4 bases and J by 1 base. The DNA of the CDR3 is TGTGCTAGTGGTTCCGGAGGACAGGGGGGCACAGATACGCAGTATTTT. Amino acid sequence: CASGSGGQGGTDTQYF.

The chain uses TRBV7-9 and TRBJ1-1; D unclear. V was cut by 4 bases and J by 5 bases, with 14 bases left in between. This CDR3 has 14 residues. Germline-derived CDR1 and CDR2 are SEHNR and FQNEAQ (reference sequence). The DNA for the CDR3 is TGTGCCAGCAGCTCTCGGGGATTTGGGACTGAAGCTTTCTTT. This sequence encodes CASSSRGFGTEAFF.

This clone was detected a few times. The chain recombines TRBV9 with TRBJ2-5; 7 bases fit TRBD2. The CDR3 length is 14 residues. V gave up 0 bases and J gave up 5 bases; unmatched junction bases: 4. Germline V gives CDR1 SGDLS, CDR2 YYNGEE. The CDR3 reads CASSVGLADETQYF. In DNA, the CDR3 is TGTGCCAGCAGCGTAGGGCTAGCGGACGAGACCCAGTACTTC.

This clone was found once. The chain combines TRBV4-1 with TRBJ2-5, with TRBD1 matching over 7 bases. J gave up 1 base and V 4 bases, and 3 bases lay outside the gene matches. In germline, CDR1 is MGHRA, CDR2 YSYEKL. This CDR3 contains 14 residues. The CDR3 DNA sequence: TGCGCCAGCAGCCCAAGGGGGCTCCAAGAGACCCAGTACTTC. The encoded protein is CASSPRGLQETQYF.

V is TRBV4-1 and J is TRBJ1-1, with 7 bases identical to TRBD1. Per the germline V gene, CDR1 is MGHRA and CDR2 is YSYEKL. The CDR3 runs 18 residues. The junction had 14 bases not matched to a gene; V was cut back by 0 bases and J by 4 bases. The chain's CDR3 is CASSQDQAGGRLGTEAFF. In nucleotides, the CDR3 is TGCGCCAGCAGCCAAGATCAGGCAGGGGGAAGATTGGGCACTGAAGCTTTCTTT.

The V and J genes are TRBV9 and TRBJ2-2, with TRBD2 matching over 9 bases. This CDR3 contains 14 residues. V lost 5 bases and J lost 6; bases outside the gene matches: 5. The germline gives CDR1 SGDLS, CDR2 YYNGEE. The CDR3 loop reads CASRPGLAPGELFF. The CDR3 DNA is TGTGCCAGCAGGCCGGGACTAGCACCCGGGGAGCTGTTTTTT.

This CDR3 reads CASSQEEQEYNSPLHF. The DNA of the CDR3 is TGTGCCAGCAGCCAAGAGGAACAGGAATATAATTCACCCCTCCACTTT. This chain uses TRBV14 with TRBJ1-6; D perhaps matches TRBD1 (5 bases). Germline V gene data show CDR1 as SGHDN and CDR2 as FVKESK. This CDR3 is 16 amino acids long. Trimming left V 0 bases short and J 4 bases short, with 10 bases between.

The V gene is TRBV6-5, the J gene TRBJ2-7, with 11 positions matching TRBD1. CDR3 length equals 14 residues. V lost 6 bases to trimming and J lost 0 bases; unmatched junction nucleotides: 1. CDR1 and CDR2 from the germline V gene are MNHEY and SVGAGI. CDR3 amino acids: CASRGTGGSYEQYF. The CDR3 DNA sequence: TGTGCCAGCAGAGGGACAGGGGGCTCCTACGAGCAGTACTTC.

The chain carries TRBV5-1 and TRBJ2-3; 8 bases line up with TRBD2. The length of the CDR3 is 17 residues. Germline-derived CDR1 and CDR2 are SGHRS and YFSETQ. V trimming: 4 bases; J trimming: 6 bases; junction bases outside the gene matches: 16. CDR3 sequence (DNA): TGCGCCAGCAGCCCGCTAGGCCAGCGGGGGACCGCGGATACGCAGTATTTT. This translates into CASSPLGQRGTADTQYF. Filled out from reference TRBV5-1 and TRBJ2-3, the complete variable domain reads KAGVTQTPRYLIKTRGQQVTLSCSPISGHRSVSWYQQTPGQGLQFLFEYFSETQRNKGNFPGRFSGRQFSNSRSEMNVSTLELGDSALYLCASSPLGQRGTADTQYFGPGTRLTVL.

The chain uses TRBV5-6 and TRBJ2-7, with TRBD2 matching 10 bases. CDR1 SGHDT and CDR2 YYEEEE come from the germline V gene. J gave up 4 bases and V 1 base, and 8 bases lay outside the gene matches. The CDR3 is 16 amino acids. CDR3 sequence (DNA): TGTGCCAGCAGCTTGTTGGGGCTAGCGGGGGATTACGAGCAGTACTTC. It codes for CASSLLGLAGDYEQYF.

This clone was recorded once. The CDR3 protein is CASSKVGHPGNEQYF. For the CDR3, the DNA is TGTGCCAGCAGCAAAGTTGGACACCCAGGCAACGAGCAGTACTTC. The rearrangement uses TRBV21-1 and TRBJ2-7; the table's D call, TRBD1, was not checked against the DNA. TRBV21-1 is given as a pseudogene. This CDR3 is built from 15 residues.

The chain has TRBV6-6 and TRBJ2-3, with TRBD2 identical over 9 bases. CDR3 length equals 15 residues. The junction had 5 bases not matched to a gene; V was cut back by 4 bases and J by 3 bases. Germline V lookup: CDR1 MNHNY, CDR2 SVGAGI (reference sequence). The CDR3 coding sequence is TGTGCCAGCAGTTCTGCGGGGGGGCGGACAGATACGCAGTATTTT. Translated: CASSSAGGRTDTQYF.

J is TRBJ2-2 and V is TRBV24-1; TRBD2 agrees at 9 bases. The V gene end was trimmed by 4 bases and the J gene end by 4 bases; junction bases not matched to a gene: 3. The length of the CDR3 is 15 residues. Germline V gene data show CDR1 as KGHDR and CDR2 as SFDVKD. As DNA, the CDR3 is TGTGCCACCAGTGACGCGGGGGGGGTCACCGGGGAGCTGTTTTTT. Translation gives CATSDAGGVTGELFF.

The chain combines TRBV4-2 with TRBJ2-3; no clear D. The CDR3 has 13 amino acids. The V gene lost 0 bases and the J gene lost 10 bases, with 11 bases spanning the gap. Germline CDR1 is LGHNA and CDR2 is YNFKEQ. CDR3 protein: CASSQDWATPQYF. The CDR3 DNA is TGTGCCAGCAGCCAAGATTGGGCCACCCCGCAGTATTTT.

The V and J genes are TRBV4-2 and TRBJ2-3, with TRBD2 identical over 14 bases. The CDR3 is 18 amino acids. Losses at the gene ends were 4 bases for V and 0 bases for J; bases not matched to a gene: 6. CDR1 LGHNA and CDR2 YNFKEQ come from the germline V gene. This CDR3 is CASSPQTSGGASTDTQYF. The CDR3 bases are TGTGCCAGCAGCCCGCAGACTAGCGGGGGGGCGAGCACAGATACGCAGTATTTT.

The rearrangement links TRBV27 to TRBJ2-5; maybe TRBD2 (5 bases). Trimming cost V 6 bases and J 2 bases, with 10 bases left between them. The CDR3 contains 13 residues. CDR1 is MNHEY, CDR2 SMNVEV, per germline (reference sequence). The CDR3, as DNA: TGTGCCAGCAGCACGGGGTATCAAGAGACCCAGTACTTC. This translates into CASSTGYQETQYF.

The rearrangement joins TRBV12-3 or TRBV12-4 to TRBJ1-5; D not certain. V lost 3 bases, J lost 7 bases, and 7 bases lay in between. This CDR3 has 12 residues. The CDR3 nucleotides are TGTGCCAGCAGTTTTAGTCCCCAGCCCCAGCATTTT. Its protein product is CASSFSPQPQHF.